Listed here are 29 T cell receptor beta chains from one sample, sequenced in a study of a mutant IDH1 vaccine in newly diagnosed glioma. Time point specified: week 35, safety follow-up. In the vaccine, a single dose held 300 ug of the mutant IDH1 20-mer peptide, along with topical imiquimod. Antigen specificity for these receptors is unknown. Profiled with immunoSEQ multiplex PCR; TCRdb holds only in-frame clones, not every one. The sample has about 47,000 clones, 88% seen once. Specimen: PBMCs, collected from a glioma patient whose treatment included an IDH1 peptide vaccine. These receptors were collected from a woman aged 40 to 50 with glioma.

The chain combines TRBV6-6 with TRBJ2-3, with 8 nucleotides matching TRBD1. The V gene end was trimmed by 6 bases and the J gene end by 2 bases; junction bases not matched to a gene: 7. From germline, CDR1 is MNHNY and CDR2 SVGAGI (reference sequence). The CDR3 sequence is 15 residues long. The CDR3 loop is CASSRDRGLTDTQYF. The CDR3 DNA is TGTGCCAGCAGCCGTGACAGGGGCCTCACAGATACGCAGTATTTT.

This sequence joins TRBV5-5 and TRBJ2-7; D may be TRBD2 (5 bases). Germline CDR1 reads SGHKS; CDR2 reads YYEKEE (reference sequence). Trimming took 4 bases from V and 2 from J, leaving 13 bases between them. The CDR3 contains 14 residues. The CDR3 protein is CASSRVGRTYEQYF. CDR3 nucleotide sequence: TGTGCCAGCAGCCGTGTGGGGAGAACCTACGAGCAGTACTTC.

This chain links TRBV19 with TRBJ1-5; tentatively, D is TRBD1 (6 bases). The CDR3 has 17 residues. V shed 9 bases and J shed 0 bases, with 21 bases lying between them. CDR1 is LNHDA and CDR2 is SQIVND in the germline V gene (reference sequence). CDR3 sequence (DNA): TGTGCCAGCAACAAACCAGGGACACCCTATAGCAATCAGCCCCAGCATTTT. This codes for CASNKPGTPYSNQPQHF. Combining the CDR3 with reference TRBV19 and TRBJ1-5 gives the whole variable domain DGGITQSPKYLFRKEGQNVTLSCEQNLNHDAMYWYRQDPGQGLRLIYYSQIVNDFQKGDIAEGYSVSREKKESFPLTVTSAQKNPTAFYLCASNKPGTPYSNQPQHFGDGTRLSIL.

V gene TRBV6-5 combines with J gene TRBJ1-1; D is perhaps TRBD1 (6 bases). V was clipped by 2 bases and J by 3 bases, with 10 bases between them. This CDR3 comprises 14 residues. Per germline, CDR1 MNHEY and CDR2 SVGAGI. The CDR3 DNA is TGTGCCAGCAGTTACGGGGGGGCGTACACTGAAGCTTTCTTT. Translated: CASSYGGAYTEAFF.

This clone occurred once. This CDR3 is CASTSGQGARNEQFF. As DNA, the CDR3 is TGCGCCAGCACCTCGGGACAGGGGGCGAGGAATGAGCAGTTCTTC. V usage is TRBV10-1 and J usage is TRBJ2-1, with 12 bases identical to TRBD1. Germline CDR1 reads WNHNN; CDR2 reads SYGVQD (reference sequence). Germline trimming cut 7 bases from V and 7 bases from J; bases unmatched to any gene: 8. This CDR3 region has 15 residues.

V is TRBV18 and J is TRBJ1-2; D is uncertain. The CDR3 is 14 residues long. Germline-derived CDR1 and CDR2 are KGHSH and LQKENI. V gave up 8 bases and J gave up 1 base, with 14 bases separating them. As DNA, the CDR3 is TGTGCCAGCACCGAACCCCGGAGTAACTATGGCTACACCTTC. This codes for CASTEPRSNYGYTF.

The chain joins TRBV28 to TRBJ1-4; TRBD1 is a possible D gene (5 bases). Germline V gives CDR1 MDHEN, CDR2 SYDVKM. V was clipped by 4 bases and J by 8 bases, with 8 bases between them. The CDR3 extends over 12 amino acids. CDR3 bases: TGTGCCAGCAGTTCCCGGGGCGAAAAACTGTTTTTT. Its translation: CASSSRGEKLFF.

The chain couples TRBV4-1 to TRBJ2-7, with D perhaps matching TRBD2 (7 bases). The V end was cut by 0 bases, the J end by 0 bases, with 18 bases between. CDR3 length equals 18 residues. Germline CDR1 MGHRA, CDR2 YSYEKL. The CDR3 sequence is CASSQDIRRGALSYEQYF. The DNA for the CDR3 is TGCGCCAGCAGCCAAGATATTCGACGGGGGGCACTCTCCTACGAGCAGTACTTC.

This clone was recorded only once. The chain couples TRBV6-1 to TRBJ2-2, with D possibly matching TRBD1 (6 bases). Deletions cut 7 bases from V and 3 bases from J, with 12 bases between. The CDR3 has 14 residues. Germline CDR1 reads MNHNS; CDR2 reads SASEGT. CDR3 protein: CASMGARDTGELFF. As DNA, the CDR3 is TGTGCCAGCATGGGGGCGCGGGACACCGGGGAGCTGTTTTTT.

This clone was seen more than once but under ten times. The J gene is TRBJ2-7, the V gene TRBV7-2; D is uncertain. Germline CDR1 reads SGHTA; CDR2 reads FQGNSA. Trimming cost V 3 bases and J 0 bases, with 6 bases left between them. This CDR3 is 13 amino acids long. The chain's CDR3 is CASSFGGSYEQYF. The CDR3, as DNA: TGTGCCAGCAGCTTCGGCGGCTCCTACGAGCAGTACTTC.

This rearrangement joins TRBV7-9 to TRBJ2-7; D is ambiguous. Trimming stripped 5 bases from V and 6 bases from J, with 11 bases between. The CDR3 loop spans 12 amino acids. Germline lookup yields CDR1 SEHNR and CDR2 FQNEAQ (reference sequence). The CDR3 here is CASSPLRPEQYF. CDR3 coding DNA: TGTGCCAGCAGCCCCCTTCGTCCCGAGCAGTACTTC. Full variable domain (missing parts from reference TRBV7-9 and TRBJ2-7): DTGVSQNPRHKITKRGQNVTFRCDPISEHNRLYWYRQTLGQGPEFLTYFQNEAQLEKSRLLSDRFSAERPKGSFSTLEIQRTEQGDSAMYLCASSPLRPEQYFGPGTRLTVT.

The chain combines TRBV9 with TRBJ1-1; D uncertain. The V end was cut by 1 base, the J end by 3 bases, with 7 bases between. Germline CDR1 is SGDLS and CDR2 is YYNGEE. The CDR3 runs to 13 residues. In DNA, the CDR3 is TGTGCCAGCAGCGTAATTCAAGACACTGAAGCTTTCTTT. Encoded protein: CASSVIQDTEAFF.

The chain has TRBV10-3 and TRBJ2-5; TRBD1 aligns across 11 bases. The CDR3 is made up of 15 amino acids. Unmatched junction bases numbered 7, after V lost 6 bases and J lost 4 bases. The germline gives CDR1 ENHRY, CDR2 SYGVKD. The CDR3: CAIRPGQGVGETQYF. The CDR3 DNA is TGTGCCATCAGGCCGGGACAGGGGGTGGGAGAGACCCAGTACTTC.

The chain combines TRBV7-2 with TRBJ1-4; TRBD1 might be the D (6 bases). The germline V gene encodes CDR1 SGHTA and CDR2 FQGNSA. V was shortened by 4 bases and J by 5 bases, with 11 bases between the two germline ends. This CDR3 has 14 residues. The CDR3 DNA reads as TGTGCCAGCAGCTGGGCAGGGGCCAATGAAAAACTGTTTTTT. The encoded protein is CASSWAGANEKLFF.

The rearrangement uses TRBV7-2 and TRBJ1-3; 9 nucleotides align to TRBD1. Germline trimming cut 1 base from V and 4 bases from J; bases unmatched to any gene: 5. The CDR3 consists of 16 residues. Germline V CDR1 and CDR2: SGHTA, FQGNSA. This CDR3 reads CASSLDGTGKGNTIYF. CDR3 nucleotides: TGTGCCAGCAGCTTAGACGGGACAGGGAAGGGAAACACCATATATTTT.

The V call is TRBV5-1, the J call TRBJ2-1; 8 bases match TRBD1. The trim removed 2 bases at V and 4 bases at J, leaving 8 bases unmatched. The CDR3 totals 16 residues. Per germline, CDR1 SGHRS and CDR2 YFSETQ. The CDR3: CASSLGGQEPYNEQFF. In DNA form, the CDR3 reads TGCGCCAGCAGCTTAGGGGGACAGGAGCCATACAATGAGCAGTTCTTC.

This clone showed up just a few times. This chain uses TRBV7-6 with TRBJ2-2; 12 bases fit TRBD1. Germline CDR1 reads SGHVS; CDR2 reads FNYEAQ. This CDR3 has 18 residues. Trimming cost V 3 bases and J 1 base; bases outside gene matches: 6. CDR3 loop: CASSLGGQGAKNTGELFF. The CDR3 DNA follows: TGTGCCAGCAGCTTGGGGGGACAGGGGGCAAAGAACACCGGGGAGCTGTTTTTT.

This clone was seen once. This sequence joins TRBV30 and TRBJ2-1; perhaps TRBD2 as D (5 bases). The V gene's germline CDR1 is GTSNPN and CDR2 SVGIG (reference sequence). V dropped 0 bases and J dropped 10 bases, with 13 bases sitting between them. This CDR3 has 13 residues. CDR3 DNA sequence: TGTGCCTGGAGTGTAGACCTAGCATCCGAGCAGTTCTTC. Protein product: CAWSVDLASEQFF.

The rearrangement uses TRBV18 and TRBJ1-3, with TRBD1 identical over 10 bases. Unmatched junction bases numbered 5, after V lost 6 bases and J lost 0 bases. This CDR3 has 16 residues. Germline V gene data show CDR1 as KGHSH and CDR2 as LQKENI. The CDR3 protein is CASSRQGAGSGNTIYF. The CDR3 DNA reads as TGTGCCAGCTCCCGACAGGGGGCCGGCTCTGGAAACACCATATATTTT. The entire variable domain, with the rest obtained from reference TRBV18 and TRBJ1-3, is as follows: NAGVMQNPRHLVRRRGQEARLRCSPMKGHSHVYWYRQLPEEGLKFMVYLQKENIIDESGMPKERFSAEFPKEGPSILRIQQVVRGDSAAYFCASSRQGAGSGNTIYFGEGSWLTVV.

The chain joins TRBV4-1 to TRBJ1-3; 7 bases are shared with TRBD1. This CDR3 contains 15 residues. Per germline, CDR1 MGHRA and CDR2 YSYEKL. V lost 3 bases and J lost 0; bases outside the gene matches: 2. CDR3: CASSQTGNSGNTIYF. CDR3 nucleotides: TGCGCCAGCAGCCAGACAGGGAACTCTGGAAACACCATATATTTT.

The rearrangement links TRBV29-1 to TRBJ1-2; 11 bases agree with TRBD1. The junction had 4 bases not matched to a gene; V was cut back by 6 bases and J by 4 bases. The CDR3 runs 13 residues. Germline values: CDR1 SQVTM, CDR2 ANQGSEA. The CDR3 region has the DNA TGCAGCGTAAGGACAGGGGGCTCCTATGGCTACACCTTC. Its translation: CSVRTGGSYGYTF.

This chain connects TRBV29-1 to TRBJ1-5; 8 positions match TRBD1. Germline V gene sequence: CDR1 SQVTM, CDR2 ANQGSEA. The CDR3 covers 13 residues. V gave up 6 bases and J gave up 3 bases; unmatched junction bases: 4. For the CDR3, the DNA is TGCAGCGTCGCGGACAGGGTCAATCAGCCCCAGCATTTT. It is translated as CSVADRVNQPQHF. The whole variable domain, filled in from reference TRBV29-1 and TRBJ1-5, reads SAVISQKPSRDICQRGTSLTIQCQVDSQVTMMFWYRQQPGQSLTLIATANQGSEATYESGFVIDKFPISRPNLTFSTLTVSNMSPEDSSIYLCSVADRVNQPQHFGDGTRLSIL.

The rearrangement joins TRBV2 to TRBJ2-2; D is perhaps TRBD2 (6 bases). The CDR3 consists of 14 residues. The germline V and J ends were trimmed by 6 bases and 7 bases, with 15 bases remaining between them. The germline CDR1 and CDR2 sequences are SNHLY and FYNNEI. The CDR3 here is CASRTGTPGGELFF. CDR3 nucleotides: TGTGCCAGCAGGACCGGGACTCCGGGCGGGGAGCTGTTTTTT.

This chain joins TRBV19 and TRBJ1-2; TRBD1 is a possible D gene (6 bases). Trimming cost V 5 bases and J 0 bases, with 10 bases left between them. Per germline, CDR1 LNHDA and CDR2 SQIVND (reference sequence). This CDR3 spans 14 amino acids. The CDR3 DNA reads TGTGCCAGTAGTTTGCAGGGGTCTAACTATGGCTACACCTTC. This gives the protein CASSLQGSNYGYTF.

The chain combines TRBV18 with TRBJ1-5; D may be TRBD1 (5 bases). In germline, CDR1 is KGHSH, CDR2 LQKENI. Trimming cost V 2 bases and J 5 bases, with 10 bases left between them. CDR3 length equals 14 residues. The DNA of the CDR3 is TGTGCCAGCTCACCAATAAGGGGAGATCAGCCCCAGCATTTT. It specifies CASSPIRGDQPQHF.

The rearrangement uses TRBV7-2 and TRBJ1-1; D ambiguous. Trimming left V 3 bases short and J 3 bases short, with 11 bases between. The CDR3 sequence is 14 residues long. Germline loops: CDR1 SGHTA, CDR2 FQGNSA. The CDR3 spells CASSLVGRHTEAFF. The CDR3 DNA sequence: TGTGCCAGCAGCTTGGTCGGTAGGCACACTGAAGCTTTCTTT.

The gene calls are TRBV7-9 and TRBJ2-1; 9 nucleotides line up with TRBD2. Trimming at V came to 2 bases and at J to 6 bases, leaving 5 bases not matched to a gene. The CDR3 extends over 15 amino acids. The germline CDR1 and CDR2 sequences are SEHNR and FQNEAQ (reference sequence). The CDR3 region has the DNA TGTGCCAGCAGCTTATTGCGGGGGGGCCCCAATGAGCAGTTCTTC. Its protein product is CASSLLRGGPNEQFF.

The chain combines TRBV5-1 with TRBJ2-2; no clear D. Trimming removed 1 base from V and 8 bases from J, with 6 bases in between. This CDR3 has 12 amino acids. Germline loops: CDR1 SGHRS, CDR2 YFSETQ. This CDR3 is CASSLRVGELFF. Written as DNA, the CDR3 is TGCGCCAGCAGCTTGCGGGTTGGGGAGCTGTTTTTT.

This chain joins TRBV14 and TRBJ2-1; a possible D gene is TRBD2 (5 bases). Germline loops: CDR1 SGHDN, CDR2 FVKESK. V lost 0 bases and J lost 5, with 14 bases in between. CDR3 length: 16 amino acids. CDR3 DNA: TGTGCCAGCAGCCAAGATCGGGCGGGTCGAGACAATGAGCAGTTCTTC. Its protein product is CASSQDRAGRDNEQFF.